The 8 T cell receptor beta chains below come from one sample, sequenced in a study of shared clonotypes between healthy human individuals. This table comes from immunoSEQ multiplex PCR, and its TCRdb copy is limited to in-frame clones, with some not included. The sample shows about 1.1 million clones, around 78% of them seen only once. The sample comprised memory CD4+ T cells from PBMCs. Noted subset: CD45RA-negative fraction. These receptors came from a man aged 18 to 30 in good health. Some clones in this sample may be carry-over from other donors' samples.

Ten or more counts support this clone. In nucleotides, the CDR3 is TGTGCCAGCAGCTCAACGCTCACAGATACGCAGTATTTT. Translation: CASSSTLTDTQYF. The V call is TRBV7-3, the J call TRBJ2-3, with D unresolved. Germline V CDR1 and CDR2: SGHTA, FQGTGA. The CDR3 runs 13 residues. V lost 4 bases, J lost 2 bases, and 7 bases lay in between.

The chain recombines TRBV7-2 with TRBJ2-1, with D perhaps matching TRBD1 (6 bases). There are 16 residues in the CDR3. V lost 5 bases to trimming and J lost 3 bases, with 17 bases between them. Germline-derived CDR1 and CDR2 are SGHTA and FQGNSA. CDR3 loop: CASSPRLLRGYNEQFF. CDR3 DNA: TGTGCCAGCAGCCCCCGCTTACTCAGGGGCTACAATGAGCAGTTCTTC.

The V call is TRBV6-6, the J call TRBJ2-2; no clear D gene. The CDR3 is 14 residues long. CDR1 and CDR2 (germline): MNHNY, SVGAGI (reference sequence). Trimming pared 5 bases from V and 1 base from J, leaving 8 bases between. The CDR3 reads CASSITLNTGELFF. For the CDR3, the DNA is TGTGCCAGCAGTATAACCTTGAACACCGGGGAGCTGTTTTTT.

The CDR3, as DNA: TGTGCCAGCTCCTCCGGGACAGGGGACTACGAGCAGTACTTC. Translated, it gives CASSSGTGDYEQYF. The chain carries TRBV18 and TRBJ2-7; 10 nucleotides agree with TRBD1. J lost 3 bases, V lost 6 bases, and 5 bases had no gene match. Germline V gene data show CDR1 as KGHSH and CDR2 as LQKENI. The CDR3 consists of 14 residues.

This clone was detected once. V is TRBV2 and J is TRBJ1-1; D is perhaps TRBD1 (6 bases). The V end lost 6 bases, the J end lost 1 base, and 12 bases lay between the germline ends. The CDR3 covers 14 residues. Looked up from germline, CDR1 is SNHLY and CDR2 is FYNNEI. The DNA of the CDR3 is TGTGCCAGCAGACTGTCGACAGGGAACACTGAAGCTTTCTTT. As protein: CASRLSTGNTEAFF. Variable domain in full (rest from reference TRBV2 and TRBJ1-1): EPEVTQTPSHQVTQMGQEVILRCVPISNHLYFYWYRQILGQKVEFLVSFYNNEISEKSEIFDDQFSVERPDGSNFTLKIRSTKLEDSAMYFCASRLSTGNTEAFFGQGTRLTVV.

The chain links TRBV6-6 to TRBJ2-6; D is uncertain. The CDR3 has 14 residues. V was pared by 7 bases and J by 6 bases, with 13 bases between. Germline CDR1 MNHNY, CDR2 SVGAGI (reference sequence). This chain's CDR3 is CASTYSWEANVLTF. The CDR3 nucleotides read TGTGCCAGCACCTACTCATGGGAGGCCAACGTCCTGACTTTC.

V gene TRBV7-3 combines with J gene TRBJ2-2, with no clear D. The CDR3 is 14 residues long. Germline assignment: CDR1 SGHTA and CDR2 FQGTGA. V dropped 2 bases and J dropped 0 bases, with 4 bases sitting between them. The CDR3 DNA sequence: TGTGCCAGCAGCTTATTTACGAACACCGGGGAGCTGTTTTTT. Encoded protein: CASSLFTNTGELFF.

The chain carries TRBV27 and TRBJ1-4, with 9 bases fitting TRBD1. There are 18 residues in the CDR3. Trimming cost V 5 bases and J 0 bases; bases outside gene matches: 10. The V gene's germline CDR1 is MNHEY and CDR2 SMNVEV (reference sequence). CDR3 bases: TGTGCCAGCAGTCGGCGACAGGGGGGAGCCTCAACTAATGAAAAACTGTTTTTT. It translates to CASSRRQGGASTNEKLFF.